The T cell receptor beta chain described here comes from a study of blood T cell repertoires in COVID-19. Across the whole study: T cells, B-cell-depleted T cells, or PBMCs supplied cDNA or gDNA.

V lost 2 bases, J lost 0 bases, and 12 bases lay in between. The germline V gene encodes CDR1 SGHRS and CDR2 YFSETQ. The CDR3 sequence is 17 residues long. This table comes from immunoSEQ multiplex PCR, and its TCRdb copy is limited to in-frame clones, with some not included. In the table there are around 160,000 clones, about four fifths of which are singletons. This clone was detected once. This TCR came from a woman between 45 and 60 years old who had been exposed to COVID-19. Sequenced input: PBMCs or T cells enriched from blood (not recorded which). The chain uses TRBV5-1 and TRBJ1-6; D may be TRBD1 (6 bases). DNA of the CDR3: TGCGCCAGCAGCTTCCGGGACACCAGCTCCTATAATTCACCCCTCCACTTT. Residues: CASSFRDTSSYNSPLHF.